This T cell receptor beta chain was sequenced for a study of T-cell memory formation after mild COVID-19. Trimming left V 1 base short and J 8 bases short, with 10 bases between. CDR3 size: 13 residues. In germline, CDR1 is LGHNA, CDR2 YNFKEQ. Study-wide findings and caveats: Memory from before infection featured some responding clones, which suggests cross-reactive memory joined.

This clonotype occurred many times. Its antigen is not known. Each CDR3 protein gets one entry after TCRdb re-called the 5' RACE reads with MiXCR. Of about 560,000 distinct CDR3 sequences in the sample, roughly 18% were seen once. The TCR comes from an adult woman who had mild COVID-19 (a few samples of this study predate the infection). Cell type and time point are not known. What was sequenced was PBMCs or a T cell subset sorted from them (not recorded which). The gene calls are TRBV4-2 and TRBJ2-3, with a possible D match to TRBD2 (6 bases). In nucleotides, the CDR3 is TGTGCCAGCAGCCAAGCGGAGGGAGCTACGCAGTATTTT. Protein: CASSQAEGATQYF.